This T cell receptor beta chain comes out of a study of tumor-infiltrating lymphocytes in primary liver carcinoma. The researchers produced TCR beta cDNA from around 500 ng total RNA with a constant-region primer. Three nested multiplex PCR rounds, a slightly modified ARM-PCR, produced the libraries for TCR beta. Running roughly 10 cycles apiece, the first two PCR rounds relied on TRBV1-TRBV30 forward primers together with a C-beta reverse primer. TCRdb re-called the multiplex PCR reads with MiXCR, one entry per CDR3 protein. The table records about 190,000 distinct CDR3 sequences, roughly 80% of them present only once. Germline CDR1 and CDR2: MGHRA and YSYEKL. The length of the CDR3 is 15 residues. Co-extracting RNA and DNA was done with 20-30 mg of unsorted bulk tissue as input. For this clonotype: One junction end does not reproduce the germline sequence, and a read error may be involved.

Sequenced input: tumor tissue from primary liver carcinoma. The sequence derives from a man in his forties with primary liver carcinoma and hepatitis B virus infection. This chain joins TRBV4-1 and TRBJ1-5, with 7 bases fitting TRBD1. For the CDR3, the DNA is TGTGCCAGCAGCCAGGGGGTCGATAGCAGTCAGCCCCAGCATTTT. It codes for CASSQGVDSSQPQHF.